This T cell receptor beta chain was profiled in a study of shared clonotypes between healthy human individuals (dated by TCRdb to between 2020 and 2021). For the wider study: A few men and two women, aged 18 to 49 years, made up the cohort. Per donor, leukapheresis produced somewhere between about 0.94 and 8.9 billion PBMCs. Libraries were prepared and TCR repertoires were sequenced by different laboratories using diverse techniques, in order to increase sequencing depth and limit assay-specific biases. For each donor, CD4 naive and CD4 memory were each given three plates, CD8 naive was given two plates, and CD8 memory was given one plate. Blood TCR repertoires of five healthy adults were deeply sequenced to estimate repertoire size and the extent of clonotype sharing between individuals.

The donors were healthy, HIV-negative adults with no recently reported acute infections or vaccinations. Every donor was a Caucasian adult residing in Nashville, Tennessee, USA. CD4+ T cells were enriched by magnetic negative selection; naive cells were then positively selected on CD45RA, and the negative fraction formed the memory subset. After blood collection by leukapheresis, PBMCs were isolated using Ficoll-Histopaque density gradient centrifugation and then cryopreserved in the vapor phase of liquid nitrogen. Analytical flow cytometry was used to check the purity and quantity of every magnetically sorted T cell population. Genomic DNA was isolated from every sorted fraction and measured by UV absorbance on a Nanodrop 2000c. TCR CDR3 regions were amplified from genomic DNA by multiplex PCR using the deep immunoSEQ assay. For each cell subset, the extracted genomic DNA was distributed evenly across all wells of several immunoSEQ 96-well plates, and each plate served as one replicate. For sorted subsets, around 0.2 ug of genomic DNA, equivalent to 30,000 or so T cell genomes, went into each replicate PCR. Purified libraries were measured with a Qubit 3.0 fluorometer, size-checked on a Bioanalyzer 2100, and measured again with the KAPA Library Quantification kit. Every immunoSEQ 96-well plate was sequenced on a dedicated single-read 150-cycle Illumina NextSeq 550 flow cell. Turning to the authors' computational methods: Because only junctional sequences without quality scores were contained in the immunoSEQ output, filtering matching that applied to full-length reads could not be performed. Sequences were annotated with PyIR, a Python wrapper for IgBLAST v1.9, using IMGT germline references to assign V/J genes and CDR3. Reads were filtered out if the reads had weak V/J assignments (E-value above 1e-6), no CDR3, stop codons, out-of-frame junctions, or ambiguous translated residues. V3J clonotypes were defined by identical inferred V gene, J gene, and CDR3 amino acid sequence. The percentage overlap between two repertoires was calculated by dividing the number of shared unique clonotypes by the size of the smaller repertoire. RTK rarefaction, the Chao1 estimator, and Recon v2.1 estimates of unobserved clonotypes were used to assess repertoire richness. For all TCRbeta clonotypes obtained by the gDNA method from four donors, generation probabilities were computed with OLGA. TCRdb limited this immuneACCESS table to in-frame rearrangements with V and J called. A share of clones is missing; checked studies link under half to unresolved V genes, and the rest is unexplained. For V, J and clone size, that table is used; D and trimming come from the DNA. The sample profile shows 800,000 to 1,200,000 clones; approximately 80% of them were found once. The leading ten clones occupy roughly 0.56% of the sample.

CDR1 and CDR2, per the germline V gene, are SGHDN and FVKESK. Spanning cysteine to phenylalanine, the CDR3 consists of 13 amino acids. Left in the record is the CDR3 DNA by itself, 39 bases read in frame from the first base. Between the V and J ends, shortened by 7 bases and 0 bases respectively, the junction contains 9 bases. The investigation overall reported the following: Based on pairwise subsampling, the degree of clonotype sharing among donors was expected to be affected by sequencing depth. Compared with non-shared clonotypes, clonotypes shared by all four sorted-subset donors had higher generation probabilities. Estimated clonotype richness was generally larger for naive than for memory subsets. Sampling was limited to blood, and TCR repertoires in tissue likely differ from TCR repertoires in blood. The small number of donors limited the genetic and exposure-history diversity represented. When a handful of donors were compared, the shared fraction of clonotypes was about 5.4% for naive CD4, roughly 3.3% for naive CD8, 2% to 2.5% for memory CD4, and around 0.4% for memory CD8. Even with the large sequencing depth, rarefaction of the sorted-subset datasets indicated that sequencing was incomplete.

This clone was counted ten times or more. Its specific antigen is unknown. The sample holds no much larger clone one base away, and base qualities are not on file. The chain links TRBV14 with TRBJ1-1; the D gene is not confidently resolved. The clonotype comes from a man between 18 and 29 years old in good health. Some clones in this sample may be carry-over from other donors' samples. Material: memory CD4+ T cells from PBMCs. The intended sense of this specimen's cell subset or site label: CD45RA-negative fraction. The CDR3 in this case is CASKEFMNTEAFF. The nucleotide sequence is given as TGTGCCAGCAAGGAGTTTATGAACACTGAAGCTTTCTTT.